The next 23 T cell receptor beta chains were all read from a single sample in a study of blood T cell repertoires in COVID-19. Libraries were prepared by immunoSEQ multiplex PCR; TCRdb keeps only in-frame clonotypes and omits some of them. Seen here are approximately 61,000 clones, approximately 84% observed once, and the top ten hold about 14%. The sample consisted of peripheral blood. The receptors derive from a human donor in a cohort sampled during active COVID-19.

The rearrangement links TRBV28 to TRBJ2-3; D unclear. The CDR3 sequence is 11 residues long. V was pared by 6 bases and J by 6 bases, with 7 bases between. Germline CDR1 and CDR2: MDHEN and SYDVKM. The CDR3, as DNA: TGTGCCAGCAGCAAGAGGGATACGCAGTATTTT. It specifies CASSKRDTQYF.

The gene calls are TRBV11-1 and TRBJ1-4, with D unresolved. The CDR3 consists of 16 residues. Trimming shortened V by 5 bases and J by 3 bases, and 16 bases separated the two germline ends. Per the germline V gene, CDR1 is SGHAT and CDR2 is FQDESV (reference sequence). Here the CDR3 reads CASSDRTRRANEKLFF. The CDR3 coding sequence is TGTGCCAGCAGCGATCGGACCCGGCGGGCTAATGAAAAACTGTTTTTT.

CDR3 loop: CASSLQANTGELFF. The CDR3 region has the DNA TGTGCCAGCTCACTACAGGCGAACACCGGGGAGCTGTTTTTT. The genes are TRBV18 and TRBJ2-2, with D tentatively TRBD1 (5 bases). Trimming took off 4 bases at V and 0 bases at J, with 6 bases between the two ends. In germline, CDR1 is KGHSH, CDR2 LQKENI. This CDR3 is built from 14 residues.

The V gene is TRBV7-9, the J gene TRBJ2-1; 9 nucleotides align to TRBD2. The CDR3 totals 17 residues. Per germline, CDR1 SEHNR and CDR2 FQNEAQ (reference sequence). Unmatched junction bases numbered 12, after V lost 3 bases and J lost 6 bases. As DNA, the CDR3 is TGTGCCAGCAGCTTCCGCCCTCTAGCGGGACGGGGCAATGAGCAGTTCTTC. This codes for CASSFRPLAGRGNEQFF.

The chain combines TRBV7-9 with TRBJ2-7; the match to TRBD1 covers 9 bases. This CDR3 is 13 amino acids long. Germline V CDR1 and CDR2: SEHNR, FQNEAQ (reference sequence). The trim removed 5 bases at V and 5 bases at J, leaving 4 bases unmatched. The CDR3 bases are TGTGCCAGCAGCCCGGGACAGGGAGACGAGCAGTACTTC. Translated, it gives CASSPGQGDEQYF.

The CDR3 is CASSLDFSTDTQYF. CDR3 nucleotide sequence: TGTGCCAGCAGCTTAGACTTTAGCACAGATACGCAGTATTTT. The chain uses TRBV5-4 and TRBJ2-3; D is ambiguous. CDR3 length: 14 amino acids. V lost 2 bases and J lost 0, with 7 bases in between. Per the germline V gene, CDR1 is SGHNT and CDR2 is YYREEE (reference sequence).

V is TRBV11-2 and J is TRBJ2-6; maybe TRBD1 (6 bases). The CDR3 is made up of 15 amino acids. From germline, CDR1 is SGHAT and CDR2 FQNNGV. V lost 3 bases and J 2 bases, leaving 8 bases between the germline ends. In DNA, the CDR3 is TGTGCCAGCAGCTTCTACAGGGCTGGGGCCAACGTCCTGACTTTC. It is translated as CASSFYRAGANVLTF.

The chain employs TRBV4-3 and TRBJ1-3; D unresolved. The CDR3 contains 16 residues. Deletions cut 4 bases from V and 3 bases from J, with 16 bases between. Germline V gene data show CDR1 as LGHNA and CDR2 as YSLEER. The CDR3 spells CASSLKPNYGGNTIYF. Here the CDR3 DNA reads TGCGCCAGCAGCCTCAAGCCGAACTATGGTGGAAACACCATATATTTT.

The genes are TRBV5-4 and TRBJ1-1, with D unclear. This CDR3 is 13 amino acids long. Per germline, CDR1 SGHNT and CDR2 YYREEE (reference sequence). The V and J ends lost 3 bases and 3 bases respectively, with 9 bases between them. CDR3 DNA sequence: TGTGCCAGCAGCTCGCGTGTGGACACTGAAGCTTTCTTT. Its protein is CASSSRVDTEAFF.

The rearrangement links TRBV10-3 to TRBJ2-7; 8 nucleotides agree with TRBD1. The germline gives CDR1 ENHRY, CDR2 SYGVKD. The CDR3 extends over 15 amino acids. Trimming cost V 3 bases and J 2 bases; bases outside gene matches: 6. CDR3 protein: CAISDPGQAAYEQYF. The CDR3 DNA reads as TGTGCCATCAGTGACCCGGGACAGGCGGCCTACGAGCAGTACTTC.

This CDR3 reads CASSSGTGLDQPQHF. CDR3 nucleotides: TGTGCCAGCAGTTCCGGGACAGGGCTGGATCAGCCCCAGCATTTT. The chain employs TRBV28 and TRBJ1-5; 9 bases line up with TRBD1. Germline V CDR1 and CDR2: MDHEN, SYDVKM. Germline trimming cut 4 bases from V and 5 bases from J; bases unmatched to any gene: 6. The CDR3 length is 15 residues.

The V call is TRBV28, the J call TRBJ2-5, with 7 bases aligning to TRBD2. This CDR3 contains 14 residues. CDR1 is MDHEN, CDR2 SYDVKM, per germline. Germline trimming cut 6 bases from V and 5 bases from J; bases unmatched to any gene: 9. CDR3: CASSPTVGRETQYF. CDR3 DNA sequence: TGTGCCAGCAGCCCGACGGTCGGGAGGGAGACCCAGTACTTC.

V and J are TRBV15 and TRBJ2-2; D is perhaps TRBD2 (5 bases). V lost 9 bases, J lost 5 bases, and 16 bases lay in between. The CDR3 contains 14 residues. Germline V gene data show CDR1 as LNHNV and CDR2 as YYDKDF (reference sequence). CDR3 loop: CATSEAGGTGELFF. The CDR3 DNA follows: TGTGCCACATCGGAGGCAGGTGGGACCGGGGAGCTGTTTTTT.

This clone was counted a few times. The CDR3 nucleotides are TGTGCCAGCTCACCACCTCAGCGGAGATCCTACGAGCAGTACTTC. Its protein product is CASSPPQRRSYEQYF. This chain joins TRBV18 and TRBJ2-7; D possibly corresponds to TRBD2 (5 bases). V lost 0 bases to trimming and J lost 1 base, with 10 bases between them. Germline CDR1 reads KGHSH; CDR2 reads LQKENI. This CDR3 contains 15 residues.

The chain recombines TRBV14 with TRBJ1-1, with 9 bases aligning to TRBD1. The CDR3 covers 17 residues. CDR1 is SGHDN and CDR2 is FVKESK in the germline V gene. Trimming cost V 4 bases and J 1 base; bases outside gene matches: 10. This CDR3 reads CASSRDRVSSKNTEAFF. CDR3 nucleotides: TGTGCCAGCAGCCGGGACAGGGTCTCGTCGAAGAACACTGAAGCTTTCTTT.

V usage is TRBV29-1 and J usage is TRBJ1-2; TRBD1 is a possible D gene (5 bases). This CDR3 is 13 amino acids long. Trimming removed 0 bases from V and 7 bases from J, with 12 bases in between. Germline loops: CDR1 SQVTM, CDR2 ANQGSEA. CDR3 sequence (DNA): TGCAGCGTTGAAGATCGGAGGGGAAGTGGCTACACCTTC. It translates to CSVEDRRGSGYTF.

The chain carries TRBV24-1 and TRBJ2-5; 12 positions match TRBD1. The germline gives CDR1 KGHDR, CDR2 SFDVKD. This CDR3 region has 16 residues. Trimming took 0 bases from V and 4 from J; bases not matched to a gene: 2. CDR3: CATSDLWGQGAETQYF. CDR3 coding DNA: TGTGCCACCAGTGATTTGTGGGGACAGGGGGCAGAGACCCAGTACTTC.

V is TRBV15 and J is TRBJ2-7; TRBD1 matches at 7 bases. Losses at the gene ends were 0 bases for V and 5 bases for J; bases not matched to a gene: 7. The CDR3 runs 15 residues. Germline loops: CDR1 LNHNV, CDR2 YYDKDF (reference sequence). The CDR3 reads CATSRDRGQGHEQYF. The CDR3 region has the DNA TGTGCCACCAGCAGAGATAGGGGGCAAGGCCACGAGCAGTACTTC.

For the CDR3, the DNA is TGTGCCAGCAGGCGCCAGGTGGAAAAAGAGACCCAGTACTTC. Translation: CASRRQVEKETQYF. This chain links TRBV2 with TRBJ2-5; D gene unclear. The CDR3 totals 14 residues. CDR1 is SNHLY and CDR2 is FYNNEI in the germline V gene. V was trimmed by 6 bases and J by 3 bases, leaving 14 bases between them.

The chain is built from TRBV2 and TRBJ2-7; no definite D call. V was pared by 6 bases and J by 2 bases, with 14 bases between. Germline V lookup: CDR1 SNHLY, CDR2 FYNNEI. This CDR3 is 14 amino acids long. The chain's CDR3 is CASRAQVAPYEQYF. CDR3 nucleotides: TGTGCCAGCAGAGCCCAGGTGGCCCCCTACGAGCAGTACTTC.

The chain carries TRBV27 and TRBJ2-7; 7 nucleotides agree with TRBD1. This CDR3 has 14 amino acids. J gave up 2 bases and V 5 bases, and 6 bases lay outside the gene matches. Looked up from germline, CDR1 is MNHEY and CDR2 is SMNVEV (reference sequence). The CDR3 nucleotides are TGTGCCAGCAGTCCCCGACAGGGACCCTACGAGCAGTACTTC. This encodes CASSPRQGPYEQYF.

The J gene is TRBJ1-1, the V gene TRBV4-1; no firm D call. Looked up from germline, CDR1 is MGHRA and CDR2 is YSYEKL. This CDR3 region has 14 residues. V was shortened by 0 bases and J by 2 bases, with 7 bases between the two germline ends. CDR3 bases: TGCGCCAGCAGCCAAGATGGGCGAAACACTGAAGCTTTCTTT. Its translation: CASSQDGRNTEAFF.

The chain couples TRBV9 to TRBJ1-6; 7 bases fit TRBD1. The germline CDR1 and CDR2 sequences are SGDLS and YYNGEE. The J segment lost 3 bases and the V segment lost 0 bases, leaving 6 bases of the junction unmatched. The CDR3 extends over 17 amino acids. The CDR3 coding sequence is TGTGCCAGCAGCGTAGAAGGGACAGCGAACTATAATTCACCCCTCCACTTT. It codes for CASSVEGTANYNSPLHF.